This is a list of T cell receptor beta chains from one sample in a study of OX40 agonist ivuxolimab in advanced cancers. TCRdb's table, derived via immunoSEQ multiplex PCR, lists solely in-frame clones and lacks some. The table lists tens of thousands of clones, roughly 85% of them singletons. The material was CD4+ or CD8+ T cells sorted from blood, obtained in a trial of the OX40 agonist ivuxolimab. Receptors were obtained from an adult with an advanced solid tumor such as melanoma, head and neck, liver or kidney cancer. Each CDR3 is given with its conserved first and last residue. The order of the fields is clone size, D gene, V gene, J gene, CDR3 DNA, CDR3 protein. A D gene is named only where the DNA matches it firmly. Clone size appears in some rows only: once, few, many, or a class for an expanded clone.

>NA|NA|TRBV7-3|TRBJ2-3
TGTGCCAGCAGCTTACTTACGGCCCAGTATTTT
CASSLLTAQYF
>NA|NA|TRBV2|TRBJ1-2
TGTGCCAGCAGTGAAGGGGGGGCCTATGGCTGCACCTTC
CASSEGGAYGCTF
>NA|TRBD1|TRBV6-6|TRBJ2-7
TGTGCCAGCAGTTTCGCACCGCCGGGACAGGGGTACGAGCAGTACTTC
CASSFAPPGQGYEQYF
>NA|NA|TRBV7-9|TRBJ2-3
TGTGCCAGCAGCTCGGATAATATGGGTTCTAGCACAGATACGCAGTATTTT
CASSSDNMGSSTDTQYF
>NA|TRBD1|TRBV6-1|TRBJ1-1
TGTGCCAGCAGGCTCAGGGGGGAGAACACTGAAGCTTTCTTT
CASRLRGENTEAFF
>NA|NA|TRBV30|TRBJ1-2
TGTGCCTGGAGTGGCAGCGGCTACACCTTC
CAWSGSGYTF
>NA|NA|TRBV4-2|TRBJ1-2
TGTGCCAGCAGCCAAGAACTCGACAGCCACTATGGCTACACCTTC
CASSQELDSHYGYTF
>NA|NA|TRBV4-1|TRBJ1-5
TGCGCCAGCAGCCCGACGGGGGTGAATCAGCCCCAGCATTTT
CASSPTGVNQPQHF
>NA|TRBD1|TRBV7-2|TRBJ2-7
TGTGCCAGCAGCTGGGGACAGGACTTCTACGAGCAGTACTTC
CASSWGQDFYEQYF
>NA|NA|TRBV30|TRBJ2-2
TGTGCCTGGTCTGTAAACGGGGAGCTGTTTTTT
CAWSVNGELFF
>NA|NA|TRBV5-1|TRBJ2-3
TGCGCCAGCAGCTTGCGCGGAGATCCTAGCACAGATACGCAGTATTTT
CASSLRGDPSTDTQYF
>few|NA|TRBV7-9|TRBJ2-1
TGTGCCAGCAGCCTAACATCCACGAGTAGAGAGCAGTTCTTC
CASSLTSTSREQFF
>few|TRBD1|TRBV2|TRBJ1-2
TGTGCCAGCAGTCCCGACAGGGCATATGGCTACACCTTC
CASSPDRAYGYTF
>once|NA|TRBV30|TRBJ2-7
TGTGCCTGGAGTAACCCAAGCAAGGACGAGCAGTACTTC
CAWSNPSKDEQYF